This TCR beta chain was captured by sequencing in a study of OX40 agonist ivuxolimab in advanced cancers. At the level of the whole study: The costimulatory receptor OX40 (CD134) was targeted by ivuxolimab, a fully human IgG2 agonistic monoclonal antibody. Intravenous ivuxolimab was administered to patients every 2 weeks at six dose levels: 0.01, 0.1, 0.3, 1.5, 3 and 10 mg/kg. The point of sequencing TCRbeta in the periphery was to test whether ivuxolimab changed TCR sequence diversity and drove clonal T-cell expansion. The paper reports the monotherapy dose-escalation portion (N of about 50 patients) of the phase I ivuxolimab trial. Partial responses were achieved by three dose-escalation patients, of whom one had hepatocellular carcinoma and two had cutaneous melanoma. A male proportion of roughly 80% and a mean age of approximately 61 years, ranging from 23 to 79, were recorded for the dose-escalation cohort. Of the approximately 53 patients in dose escalation, some 19 had hepatocellular carcinoma, some 15 had melanoma, 9 had renal cell carcinoma and 9 had head and neck cancer. Prior anti-PD-1, anti-PD-L1 or anti-CTLA-4 therapy was permitted, and less than 45% of dose-escalation patients had received checkpoint inhibitors. Findings and caveats that apply to the study as a whole: At doses of 0.1 to 3.0 mg/kg, clonal expansion of both CD4+ and CD8+ T cells in blood was seen between baseline and week 6. Partial responders in the 0.1-3.0 mg/kg groups had among the lowest normalized peripheral clonal expansion, especially among CD8+ T cells. Low levels of normalized T-cell clonal expansion were also seen in some nonresponding patients. After ivuxolimab, CD8+ T cells had more expanded clones than CD4+ T cells on average. The antigen specificity of the clonally expanded peripheral T cells was not determined.

Patients with autoimmune disease history or receiving systemic immunosuppression were excluded from the trial. Peripheral blood for TCR sequencing was collected from all dose cohorts at baseline, on cycle 4 day 1, and on cycle 7 day 1. Samples came from an open-label, multicenter, first-in-human phase I dose-escalation trial of ivuxolimab. The trial enrolled adults with locally advanced or metastatic head and neck squamous cell, hepatocellular, melanoma or renal cell carcinoma. Before TCR sequencing, CD4+ T cells and CD8+ T cells were sorted from peripheral blood as separate populations. The germline V gene yields MNHEY for CDR1 and SVGAGI for CDR2. There are 13 amino acids in the CDR3, from cysteine to phenylalanine inclusive. The entry retains the CDR3 DNA only, 39 bases that are in frame from base 1. Relative to germline, V is 9 bases shorter and J is 4 bases shorter, with 15 bases between their ends.

Genomic DNA was extracted from sorted cells for sequencing of the TCRbeta CDR3 region. The immunoSEQ Assay was used for sequencing of TCRbeta CDR3 regions. In its TCRdb copy, this immuneACCESS table keeps in-frame sequences only and misses some clones. Where compared with another copy, unresolved V genes explain less than half of these, and the others have no known cause. Across this sample there are 40,000 to 60,000 clones, with roughly 90% seen only once. Around 3.5% of the sample comes from the top ten. Of note for this clone: Its antigen remains undetermined. No much larger clone exists at a distance of one base, and base qualities are not known.

Sequences were derived from CD4+ or CD8+ T cells sorted from blood, sampled in a trial of the OX40 agonist ivuxolimab. The chain joins TRBV6-5 to TRBJ1-2; 6 matching bases give a weak D call of TRBD1. The receptor was derived from an adult with an advanced solid tumor such as melanoma, head and neck, liver or kidney cancer. The CDR3 protein sequence reads: CASSGRGRYGYTF. Here is the DNA: TGTGCCAGTTCGGGCAGGGGTCGCTATGGCTACACCTTC.